These 5 T cell receptor beta chains came from one sample sequenced in a study of a mutant IDH1 vaccine in newly diagnosed glioma. Using immunoSEQ multiplex PCR, the repertoire was profiled, and TCRdb retains in-frame clones only, with some absent. The table records 35,000 to 40,000 clones, about four fifths of them present only once. Documented time point: week 23, last vaccination. The vaccine gave 300 ug of a 20-mer mutant IDH1 peptide subcutaneously per dose. These receptors are not linked to any known antigen. The sequencing used PBMCs, collected from a glioma patient whose treatment included an IDH1 peptide vaccine. The origin of the receptors is a man between 35 and 55 years old with glioma.

The V and J genes are TRBV28 and TRBJ2-1; TRBD2 might be the D (6 bases). From germline, CDR1 is MDHEN and CDR2 SYDVKM. The V gene lost 8 bases and the J gene lost 7 bases, with 9 bases spanning the gap. This CDR3 region has 11 residues. The CDR3, as DNA: TGTGCCAGCGGGGGGTTGAATGAGCAGTTCTTC. Translating gives CASGGLNEQFF.

This chain connects TRBV30 to TRBJ2-2; 7 bases align to TRBD1. V shed 4 bases and J 0 bases; nucleotides not matched to a gene: 2. The CDR3 is made up of 14 amino acids. Germline lookup yields CDR1 GTSNPN and CDR2 SVGIG (reference sequence). CDR3 DNA: TGTGCCTGGAAGACAGGGTCGAACACCGGGGAGCTGTTTTTT. This gives the protein CAWKTGSNTGELFF.

The J gene is TRBJ2-7, the V gene TRBV28; D ambiguous. V lost 2 bases, J lost 5 bases, and 4 bases lay in between. Germline V CDR1 and CDR2: MDHEN, SYDVKM. The CDR3 is 11 amino acids. CDR3 region: CASSLRDEQYF. The DNA for the CDR3 is TGTGCCAGCAGTTTACGGGACGAGCAGTACTTC.

This clone has just one count. The V gene is TRBV5-6, the J gene TRBJ2-7, with D possibly being TRBD1 (6 bases). Per the germline V gene, CDR1 is SGHDT and CDR2 is YYEEEE. Trimming shortened V by 7 bases and J by 0 bases, and 11 bases separated the two germline ends. The CDR3 extends over 13 amino acids. The CDR3 sequence: CASADSRSYEQYF. CDR3 in DNA: TGTGCCAGCGCGGACAGCCGCTCCTACGAGCAGTACTTC.

This clone was seen only once. The rearrangement joins TRBV10-3 to TRBJ2-7; perhaps D is TRBD1 or TRBD2 (6 bases each). CDR1 ENHRY and CDR2 SYGVKD come from the germline V gene. The CDR3 has 13 amino acids. V lost 9 bases and J lost 2, with 14 bases in between. The CDR3 sequence: CAMARGQTYEQYF. The DNA for the CDR3 is TGTGCCATGGCCCGGGGGCAGACCTACGAGCAGTACTTC.